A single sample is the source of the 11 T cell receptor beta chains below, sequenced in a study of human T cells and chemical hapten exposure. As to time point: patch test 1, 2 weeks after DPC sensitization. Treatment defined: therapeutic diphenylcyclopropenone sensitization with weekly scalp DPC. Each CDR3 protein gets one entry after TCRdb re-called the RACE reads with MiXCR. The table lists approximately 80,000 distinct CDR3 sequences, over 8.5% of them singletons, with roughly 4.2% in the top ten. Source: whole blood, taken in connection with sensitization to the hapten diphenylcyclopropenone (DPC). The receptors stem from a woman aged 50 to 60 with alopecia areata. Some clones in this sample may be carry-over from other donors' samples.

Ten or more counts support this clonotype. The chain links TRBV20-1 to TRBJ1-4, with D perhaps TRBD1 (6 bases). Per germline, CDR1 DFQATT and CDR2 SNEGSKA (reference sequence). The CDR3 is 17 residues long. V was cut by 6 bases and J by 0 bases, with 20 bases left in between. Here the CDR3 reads CSAGDRSHSTTNEKLFF. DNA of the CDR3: TGCAGTGCAGGAGACAGGTCGCATTCCACAACTAATGAAAAACTGTTTTTT.

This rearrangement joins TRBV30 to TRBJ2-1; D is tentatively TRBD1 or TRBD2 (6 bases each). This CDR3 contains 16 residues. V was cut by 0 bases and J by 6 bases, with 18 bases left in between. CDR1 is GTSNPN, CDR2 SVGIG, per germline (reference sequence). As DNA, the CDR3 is TGTGCCTGGAGTGTATTCTCTGGGGGGCTAGTCAATGAGCAGTTCTTC. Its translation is CAWSVFSGGLVNEQFF.

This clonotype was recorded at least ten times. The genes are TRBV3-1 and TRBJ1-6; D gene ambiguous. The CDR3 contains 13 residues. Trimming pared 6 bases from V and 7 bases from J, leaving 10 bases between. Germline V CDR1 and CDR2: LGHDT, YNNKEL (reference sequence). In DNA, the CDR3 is TGTGCCAGCAGGCCGGACTTGAATTCACCCCTCCACTTT. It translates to CASRPDLNSPLHF.

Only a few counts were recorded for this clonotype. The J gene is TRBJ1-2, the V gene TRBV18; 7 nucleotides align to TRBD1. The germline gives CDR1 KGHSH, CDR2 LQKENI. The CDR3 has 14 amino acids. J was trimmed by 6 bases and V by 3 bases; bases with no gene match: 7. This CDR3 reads CASSPYDRADGYTF. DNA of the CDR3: TGTGCCAGCTCACCTTACGACAGGGCGGATGGCTACACCTTC.

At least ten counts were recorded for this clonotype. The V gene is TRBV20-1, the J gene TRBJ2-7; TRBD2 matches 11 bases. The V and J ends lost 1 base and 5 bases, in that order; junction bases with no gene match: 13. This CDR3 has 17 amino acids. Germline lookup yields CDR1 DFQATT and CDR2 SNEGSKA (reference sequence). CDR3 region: CSARGGQRLAGSHEQYF. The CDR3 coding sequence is TGCAGTGCTAGAGGTGGCCAGCGACTAGCGGGGTCCCACGAGCAGTACTTC.

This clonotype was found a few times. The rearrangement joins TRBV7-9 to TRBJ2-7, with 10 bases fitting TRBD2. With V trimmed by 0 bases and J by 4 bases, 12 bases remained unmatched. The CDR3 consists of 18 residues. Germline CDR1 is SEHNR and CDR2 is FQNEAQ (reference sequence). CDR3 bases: TGTGCCAGCAGCTTAGCGGGGGCTAGCGGGGGCCGAGGATACGAGCAGTACTTC. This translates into CASSLAGASGGRGYEQYF. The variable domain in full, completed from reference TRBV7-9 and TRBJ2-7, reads DTGVSQNPRHKITKRGQNVTFRCDPISEHNRLYWYRQTLGQGPEFLTYFQNEAQLEKSRLLSDRFSAERPKGSFSTLEIQRTEQGDSAMYLCASSLAGASGGRGYEQYFGPGTRLTVT.

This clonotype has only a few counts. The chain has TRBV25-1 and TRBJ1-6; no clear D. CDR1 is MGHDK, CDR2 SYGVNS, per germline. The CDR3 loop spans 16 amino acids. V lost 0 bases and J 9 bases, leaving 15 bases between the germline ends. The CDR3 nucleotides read TGTGCCAGCAGTGAATATGCCGGGGAGCACGGTTCACCCCTCCACTTT. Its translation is CASSEYAGEHGSPLHF.

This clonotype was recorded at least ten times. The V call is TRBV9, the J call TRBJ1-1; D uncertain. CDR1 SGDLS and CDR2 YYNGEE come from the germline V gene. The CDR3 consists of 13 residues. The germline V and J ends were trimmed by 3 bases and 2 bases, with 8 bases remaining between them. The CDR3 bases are TGTGCCAGCAGCGGAGCTACAAACACTGAAGCTTTCTTT. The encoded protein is CASSGATNTEAFF.

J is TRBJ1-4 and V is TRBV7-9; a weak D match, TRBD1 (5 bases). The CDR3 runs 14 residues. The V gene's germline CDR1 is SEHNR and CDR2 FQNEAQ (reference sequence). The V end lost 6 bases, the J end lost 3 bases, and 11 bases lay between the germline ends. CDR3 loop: CASSPQASNEKLFF. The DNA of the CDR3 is TGTGCCAGCAGTCCACAGGCTTCTAATGAAAAACTGTTTTTT.

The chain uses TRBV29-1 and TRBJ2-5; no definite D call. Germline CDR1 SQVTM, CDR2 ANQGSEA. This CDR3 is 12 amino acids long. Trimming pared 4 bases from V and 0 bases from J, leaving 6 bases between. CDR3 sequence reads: CSVVGYQETQYF. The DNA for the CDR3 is TGCAGCGTTGTCGGTTACCAAGAGACCCAGTACTTC.

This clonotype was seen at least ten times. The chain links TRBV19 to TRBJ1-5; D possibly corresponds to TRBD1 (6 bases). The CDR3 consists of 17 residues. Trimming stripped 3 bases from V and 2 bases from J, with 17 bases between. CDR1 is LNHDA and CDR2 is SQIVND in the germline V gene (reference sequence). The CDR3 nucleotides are TGTGCCAGTAGTATCGGGGGACACCCGAGGGGCAATCAGCCCCAGCATTTT. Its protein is CASSIGGHPRGNQPQHF.